These T cell receptor beta chains were read from a single sample in a study of shared clonotypes between healthy human individuals. Method: immunoSEQ multiplex PCR; TCRdb's copy keeps in-frame clones and lacks some. Here the sample spans 2 million to 2.5 million clones, 90% to 96% being singletons. The sample consisted of naive CD4+ T cells sorted from blood. The receptor source for this set is a man between 18 and 29 years old in good health. Each CDR3 is given with its conserved first and last residue. Fields, in order: J gene, D gene, clone size, V gene, CDR3 protein, CDR3 DNA. A D gene is named only where the DNA matches it firmly. Part of the rows lack a size; the others show once, few, many or a class for expanded clones.

TRBJ1-2	NA	NA	TRBV6-1	CASSETANYGYTF	TGTGCCAGCAGCGAGACAGCTAACTATGGCTACACCTTC
TRBJ1-1	TRBD1	NA	TRBV4-1	CASSQGKLQGARTEAFF	TGCGCCAGCAGCCAAGGAAAGTTACAGGGGGCGAGAACTGAAGCTTTCTTT
TRBJ2-4	NA	NA	TRBV5-6	CASSTSRDAKNIQYF	TGTGCCAGCAGTACGAGCAGGGATGCCAAAAACATTCAGTACTTC
TRBJ1-2	TRBD1	NA	TRBV4-3	CASSQNQGQGHGYTF	TGCGCCAGCAGCCAGAACCAGGGACAGGGCCATGGCTACACCTTC
TRBJ2-7	NA	NA	TRBV10-3	CAVSQDYEQYF	TGTGCCGTCTCCCAGGACTACGAGCAGTACTTC
TRBJ1-4	NA	NA	TRBV6-6	CASSYGFQGSGEKLFF	TGTGCCAGCAGTTACGGATTTCAAGGGAGTGGAGAAAAACTGTTTTTT
TRBJ2-2	NA	NA	TRBV19	CASSIDRNTGELFF	TGTGCCAGTAGTATAGACCGTAACACCGGGGAGCTGTTTTTT
TRBJ1-2	NA	NA	TRBV29-1	CSVEEGRNYGYTF	TGCAGCGTTGAAGAGGGGCGCAACTATGGCTACACCTTC
TRBJ2-7	NA	few	TRBV6-5	CASSRQSSYEQYF	TGTGCCAGCAGTAGACAGAGCTCCTACGAGCAGTACTTC
TRBJ2-7	NA	once	TRBV28	CASSSSLIYEQYF	TGTGCCAGCAGTTCCTCACTAATCTACGAGCAGTACTTC
TRBJ2-1	TRBD2	NA	TRBV2	CASSEGLRGGGEQFF	TGTGCCAGCAGTGAAGGCTTGCGGGGGGGTGGTGAGCAGTTCTTC
TRBJ2-1	TRBD1	NA	TRBV7-9	CASSPRTRGLGEQFF	TGTGCCAGCAGCCCACGGACGAGGGGGCTAGGGGAGCAGTTCTTC
TRBJ2-5	TRBD1	NA	TRBV7-2	CASSLGMTGGRQETQYF	TGTGCCAGCAGCTTAGGGATGACAGGGGGCAGGCAAGAGACCCAGTACTTC
TRBJ2-3	TRBD2	NA	TRBV19	CASRTGLAGAADTQYF	TGTGCCAGTAGGACGGGACTAGCGGGAGCAGCAGATACGCAGTATTTT
TRBJ2-2	NA	NA	TRBV27	CASSLLAPTGELFF	TGTGCCAGCAGTTTGCTCGCTCCTACCGGGGAGCTGTTTTTT
TRBJ2-4	NA	NA	TRBV30	CAWSAGSPKSSIQYF	TGTGCCTGGAGTGCCGGGAGCCCTAAGTCTAGCATTCAGTACTTC
TRBJ2-7	NA	NA	TRBV7-9	CASSSRQPPVYEQYF	TGTGCCAGCAGCTCTAGACAGCCTCCGGTCTACGAGCAGTACTTC
TRBJ2-1	NA	NA	TRBV10-3	CAIREALNEQFF	TGTGCCATCAGGGAAGCGCTTAATGAGCAGTTCTTC
TRBJ2-3	NA	NA	TRBV10-2	CASSLQGYTDTQYF	TGCGCCAGCAGCCTACAGGGATACACAGATACGCAGTATTTT
TRBJ1-3	TRBD1	NA	TRBV5-1	CASSSGTGSGNTIYF	TGCGCCAGCAGCTCCGGGACAGGGTCAGGAAACACCATATATTTT
TRBJ2-1	NA	NA	TRBV19	CASKTSSASYNEQFF	TGTGCCAGCAAGACCAGTTCCGCTTCCTACAATGAGCAGTTCTTC
TRBJ2-5	NA	NA	TRBV7-2	CASSLAGGGGETQYF	TGTGCCAGCAGCTTAGCGGGCGGGGGCGGAGAGACCCAGTACTTC
TRBJ2-7	TRBD1	NA	TRBV5-1	CASSLGTGNSYEQYF	TGCGCCAGCAGCTTGGGGACAGGAAACTCCTACGAGCAGTACTTC
TRBJ1-1	NA	NA	TRBV4-3	CASSQIQGTEAFF	TGCGCCAGCAGCCAAATCCAGGGCACTGAAGCTTTCTTT
TRBJ1-1	TRBD1	NA	TRBV6-1	CASKGQDATEAFF	TGTGCCAGCAAGGGACAGGACGCCACTGAAGCTTTCTTT
TRBJ1-6	NA	NA	TRBV6-1	CASSVNRAQNSPLHF	TGTGCCAGCAGTGTAAACCGGGCCCAGAATTCACCCCTCCACTTT
TRBJ2-1	TRBD2	NA	TRBV10-3	CAITGLAGDEQFF	TGTGCCATCACGGGACTAGCGGGGGATGAGCAGTTCTTC
TRBJ2-5	NA	NA	TRBV5-1	CASSLAGVLQETQYF	TGCGCCAGCAGCTTGGCTGGGGTTCTCCAAGAGACCCAGTACTTC
TRBJ2-3	TRBD2	NA	TRBV5-1	CASSYGLESDTQYF	TGCGCCAGCAGCTATGGACTAGAATCAGATACGCAGTATTTT
TRBJ1-4	TRBD1	NA	TRBV6-1	CASRNRGLNEKLFF	TGTGCCAGCAGGAACAGGGGCCTTAATGAAAAACTGTTTTTT
TRBJ1-1	NA	NA	TRBV27	CASSRGGNTEAFF	TGTGCCAGCTCTAGGGGAGGCAACACTGAAGCTTTCTTT
TRBJ1-6	NA	NA	TRBV5-6	CASSLQGGRSPLHF	TGTGCCAGCAGCCTACAGGGTGGGAGGTCACCCCTCCACTTT
TRBJ2-2	NA	NA	TRBV10-3	CAISEGDSNTGELFF	TGTGCCATCAGTGAAGGTGACAGTAACACCGGGGAGCTGTTTTTT
TRBJ2-1	NA	NA	TRBV7-9	CASSSGWGNEQFF	TGTGCCAGCAGCTCCGGTTGGGGGAATGAGCAGTTCTTC
TRBJ2-7	TRBD1	NA	TRBV7-9	CASRSTGDHEQYF	TGTGCCAGCCGATCAACAGGGGACCACGAGCAGTACTTC
TRBJ2-2	NA	NA	TRBV10-3	CAISERALTSGELFF	TGTGCCATCAGTGAGAGGGCCTTAACCTCCGGGGAGCTGTTTTTT
TRBJ2-3	NA	NA	TRBV5-1	CASSLGSGLNTQYF	TGCGCCAGCAGCTTGGGGTCAGGGTTAAATACGCAGTATTTT
TRBJ2-3	NA	NA	TRBV2	CAGRGVSTDTQYF	TGTGCCGGGAGGGGGGTAAGCACAGATACGCAGTATTTT